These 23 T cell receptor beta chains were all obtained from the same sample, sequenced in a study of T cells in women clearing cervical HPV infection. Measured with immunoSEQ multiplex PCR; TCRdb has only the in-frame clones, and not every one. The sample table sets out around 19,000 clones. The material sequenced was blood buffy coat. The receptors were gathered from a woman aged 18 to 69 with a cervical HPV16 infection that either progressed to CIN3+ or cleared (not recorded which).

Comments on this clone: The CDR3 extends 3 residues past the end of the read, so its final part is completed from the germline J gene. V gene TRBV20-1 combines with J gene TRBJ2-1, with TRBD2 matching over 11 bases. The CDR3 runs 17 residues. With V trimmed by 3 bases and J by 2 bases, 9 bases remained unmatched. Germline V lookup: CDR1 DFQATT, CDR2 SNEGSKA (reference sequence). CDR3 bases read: TGCAGTGCTAGGAAGCTAGCGGGGGGAGGCCCCTACAATGAG. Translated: CSARKLAGGGPYNE. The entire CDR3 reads CSARKLAGGGPYNEQFF.

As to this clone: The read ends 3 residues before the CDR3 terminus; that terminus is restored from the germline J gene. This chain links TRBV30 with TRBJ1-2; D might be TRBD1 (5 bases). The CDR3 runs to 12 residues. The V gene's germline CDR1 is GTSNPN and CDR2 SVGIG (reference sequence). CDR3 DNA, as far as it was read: TGTGCCTGGAGTGTGTCAGGGTGGGAC. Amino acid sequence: CAWSVSGWD. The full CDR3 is CAWSVSGWDYTF.

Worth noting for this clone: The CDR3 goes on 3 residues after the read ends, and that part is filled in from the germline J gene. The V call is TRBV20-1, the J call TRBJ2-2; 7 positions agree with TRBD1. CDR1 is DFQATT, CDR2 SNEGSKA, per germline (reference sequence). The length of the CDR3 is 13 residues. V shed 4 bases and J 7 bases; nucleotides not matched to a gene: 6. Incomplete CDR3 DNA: TGCAGTGCTACTCGACAGGGCGTCGGGGAG. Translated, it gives CSATRQGVGE. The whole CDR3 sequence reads CSATRQGVGELFF.

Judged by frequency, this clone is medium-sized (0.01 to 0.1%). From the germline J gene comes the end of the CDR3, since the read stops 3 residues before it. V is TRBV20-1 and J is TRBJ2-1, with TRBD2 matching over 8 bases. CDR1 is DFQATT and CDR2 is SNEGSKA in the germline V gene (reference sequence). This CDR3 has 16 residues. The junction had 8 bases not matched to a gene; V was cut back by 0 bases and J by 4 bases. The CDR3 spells CSARDPSAGDYNEQFF. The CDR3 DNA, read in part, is TGCAGTGCTAGAGATCCCTCAGCGGGGGATTACAATGAG.

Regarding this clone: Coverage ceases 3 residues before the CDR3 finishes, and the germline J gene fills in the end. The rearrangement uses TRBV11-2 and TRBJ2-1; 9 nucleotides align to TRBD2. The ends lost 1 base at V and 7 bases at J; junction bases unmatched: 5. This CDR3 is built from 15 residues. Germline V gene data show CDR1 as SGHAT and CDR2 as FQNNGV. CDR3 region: CASSLGGGARNEQFF. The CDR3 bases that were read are TGTGCCAGCAGCTTAGGCGGGGGGGCCAGGAATGAG.

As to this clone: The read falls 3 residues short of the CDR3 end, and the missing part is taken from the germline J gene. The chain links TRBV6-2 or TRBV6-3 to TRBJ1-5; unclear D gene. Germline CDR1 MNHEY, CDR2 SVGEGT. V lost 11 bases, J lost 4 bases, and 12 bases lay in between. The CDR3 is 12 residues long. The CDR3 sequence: CAAASGNQPQHF. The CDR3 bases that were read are TGTGCCGCCGCATCGGGGAATCAGCCC.

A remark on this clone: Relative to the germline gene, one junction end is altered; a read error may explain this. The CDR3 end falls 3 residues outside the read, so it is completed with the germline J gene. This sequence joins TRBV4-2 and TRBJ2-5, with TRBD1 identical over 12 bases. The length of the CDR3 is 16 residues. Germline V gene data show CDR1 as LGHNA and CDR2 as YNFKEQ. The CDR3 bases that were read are TGCGCCAGCAGCCAAGATTGGGGACAGGGGGCAGAGACC. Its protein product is CASSQDWGQGAET. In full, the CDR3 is CASSQDWGQGAETQYF.

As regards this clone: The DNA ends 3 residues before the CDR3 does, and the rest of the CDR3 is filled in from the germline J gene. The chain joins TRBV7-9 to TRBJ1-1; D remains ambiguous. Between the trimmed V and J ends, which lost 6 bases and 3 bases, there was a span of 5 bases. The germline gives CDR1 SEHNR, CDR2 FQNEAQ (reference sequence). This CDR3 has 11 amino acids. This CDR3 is CASSRDTEAFF. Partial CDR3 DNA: TGTGCCAGCAGTCGGGACACTGAA.

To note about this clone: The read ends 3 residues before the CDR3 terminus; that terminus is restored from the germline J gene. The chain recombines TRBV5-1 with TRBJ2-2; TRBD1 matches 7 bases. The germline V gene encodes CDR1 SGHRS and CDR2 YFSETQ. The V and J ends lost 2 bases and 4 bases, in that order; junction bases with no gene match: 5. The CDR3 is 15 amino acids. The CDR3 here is CASSFGTALTGELFF. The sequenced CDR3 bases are TGCGCCAGCAGCTTCGGGACAGCCCTCACCGGGGAG.

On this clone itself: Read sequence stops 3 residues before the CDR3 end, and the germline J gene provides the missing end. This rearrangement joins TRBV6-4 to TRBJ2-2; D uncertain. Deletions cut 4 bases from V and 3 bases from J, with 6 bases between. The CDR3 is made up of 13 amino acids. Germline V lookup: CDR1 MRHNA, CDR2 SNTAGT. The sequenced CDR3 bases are TGTGCCAGCAGTGCGTCTGACACCGGGGAG. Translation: CASSASDTGE. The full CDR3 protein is CASSASDTGELFF.

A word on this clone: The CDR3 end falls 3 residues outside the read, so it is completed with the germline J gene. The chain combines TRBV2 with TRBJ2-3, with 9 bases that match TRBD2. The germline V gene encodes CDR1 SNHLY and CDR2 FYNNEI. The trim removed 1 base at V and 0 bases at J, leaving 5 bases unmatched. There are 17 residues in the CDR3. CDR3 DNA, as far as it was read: TGTGCCAGCAGTGAAGATCTGCTAGCGGGGAGCACAGATACG. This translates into CASSEDLLAGSTDT. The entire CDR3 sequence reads CASSEDLLAGSTDTQYF.

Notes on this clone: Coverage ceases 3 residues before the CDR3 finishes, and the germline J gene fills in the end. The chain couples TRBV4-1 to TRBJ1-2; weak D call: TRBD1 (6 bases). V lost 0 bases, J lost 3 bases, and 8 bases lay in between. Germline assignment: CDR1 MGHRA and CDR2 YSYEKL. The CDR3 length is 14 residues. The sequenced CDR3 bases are TGCGCCAGCAGCCAAGAAACAGGGCACTATGGC. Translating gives CASSQETGHYG. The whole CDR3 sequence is CASSQETGHYGYTF.

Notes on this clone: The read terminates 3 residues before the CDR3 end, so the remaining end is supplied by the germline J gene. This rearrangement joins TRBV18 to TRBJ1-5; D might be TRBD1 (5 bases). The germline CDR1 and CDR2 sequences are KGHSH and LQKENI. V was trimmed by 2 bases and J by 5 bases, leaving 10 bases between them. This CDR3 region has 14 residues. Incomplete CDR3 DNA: TGTGCCAGCTCACCATCCCCCAGGGATCAGCCC. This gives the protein CASSPSPRDQP. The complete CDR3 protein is CASSPSPRDQPQHF.

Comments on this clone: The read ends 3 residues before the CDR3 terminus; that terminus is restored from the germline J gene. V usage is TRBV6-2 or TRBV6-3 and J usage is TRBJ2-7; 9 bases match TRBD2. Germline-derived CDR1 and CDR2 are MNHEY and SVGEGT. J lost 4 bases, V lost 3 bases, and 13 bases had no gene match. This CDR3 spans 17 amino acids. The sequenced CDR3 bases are TGTGCCAGCAGTTATTTCGGCAGCGGGGGGTCACTTTACGAG. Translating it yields CASSYFGSGGSLYE. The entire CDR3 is CASSYFGSGGSLYEQYF.

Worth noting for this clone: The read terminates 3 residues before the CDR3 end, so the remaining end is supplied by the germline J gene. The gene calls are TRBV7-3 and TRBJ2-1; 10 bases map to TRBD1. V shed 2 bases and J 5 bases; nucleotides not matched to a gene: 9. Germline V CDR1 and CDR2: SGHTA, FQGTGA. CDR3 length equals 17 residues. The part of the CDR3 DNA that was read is TGTGCCAGCAGCTTATCCTTCCGGGACAGGGGAAACAATGAG. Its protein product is CASSLSFRDRGNNE. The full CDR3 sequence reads CASSLSFRDRGNNEQFF.

CDR3 DNA (partial): TGTGCTAGTGGTTTGGTACGGCAGCCC. Protein sequence: CASGLVRQP. The full CDR3 protein is CASGLVRQPQHF. The chain joins TRBV12-5 to TRBJ1-5; no clear D gene. The CDR3 end falls 3 residues outside the read, so it is completed with the germline J gene. The CDR3 has 12 residues. Germline V gene lookup returns CDR1 LGHNT and CDR2 FRNRAP. V was trimmed by 0 bases and J by 7 bases, leaving 4 bases between them.

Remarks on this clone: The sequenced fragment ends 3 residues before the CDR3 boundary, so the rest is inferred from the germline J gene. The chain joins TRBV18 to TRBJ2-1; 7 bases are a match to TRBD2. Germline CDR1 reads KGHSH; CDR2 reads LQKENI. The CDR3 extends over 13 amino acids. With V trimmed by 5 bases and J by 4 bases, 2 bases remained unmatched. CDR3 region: CASSIGGYNEQFF. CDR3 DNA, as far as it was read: TGTGCCAGCTCAATCGGGGGGTACAATGAG.

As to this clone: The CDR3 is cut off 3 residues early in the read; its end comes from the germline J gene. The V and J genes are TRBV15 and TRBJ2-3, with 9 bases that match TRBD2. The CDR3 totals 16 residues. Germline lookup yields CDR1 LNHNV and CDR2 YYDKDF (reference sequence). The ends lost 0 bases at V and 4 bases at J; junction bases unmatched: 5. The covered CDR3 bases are TGTGCCACCAGCAGAGAGCGGACTAGCGTTGCAGATACG. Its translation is CATSRERTSVADT. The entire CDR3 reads CATSRERTSVADTQYF.

CDR3 DNA, as far as it was read: TGTGCCAGCAGCTTAAACAGAGGCAATGAAAAG. Translation: CASSLNRGNEK. The whole CDR3 is CASSLNRGNEKLFF. The chain joins TRBV11-2 to TRBJ2-2; unclear D gene. Read coverage stops 3 residues before the CDR3 terminus; the germline J gene supplies the remainder. The CDR3 has 14 amino acids. Germline-derived CDR1 and CDR2 are SGHAT and FQNNGV.

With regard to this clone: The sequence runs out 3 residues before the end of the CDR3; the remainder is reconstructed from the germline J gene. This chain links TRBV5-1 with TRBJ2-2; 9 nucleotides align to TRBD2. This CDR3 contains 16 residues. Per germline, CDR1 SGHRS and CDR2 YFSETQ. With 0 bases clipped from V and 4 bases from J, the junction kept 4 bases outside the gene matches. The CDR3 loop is CASSLAGTSSTGELFF. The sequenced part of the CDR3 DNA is TGCGCCAGCAGCTTGGCCGGGACTAGCAGCACCGGGGAG.

The covered CDR3 bases are TGCAGTGCTGAATTTCGGGGCGGGGAG. It specifies CSAEFRGGE. The whole CDR3 is CSAEFRGGELFF. J is TRBJ2-2 and V is TRBV20-1, with D perhaps matching TRBD2 (5 bases). The read falls 3 residues short of the CDR3 end, and the missing part is taken from the germline J gene. Germline CDR1 and CDR2: DFQATT and SNEGSKA (reference sequence). Between the trimmed V and J ends, which lost 5 bases and 7 bases, there was a span of 11 bases. This CDR3 is 12 amino acids long.

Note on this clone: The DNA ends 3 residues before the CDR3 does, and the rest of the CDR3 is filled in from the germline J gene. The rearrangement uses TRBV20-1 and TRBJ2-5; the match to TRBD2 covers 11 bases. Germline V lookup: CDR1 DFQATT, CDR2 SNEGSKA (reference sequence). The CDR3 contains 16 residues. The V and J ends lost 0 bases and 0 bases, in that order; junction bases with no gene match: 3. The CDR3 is CSARDLAGGYQETQYF. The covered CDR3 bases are TGCAGTGCTAGAGACCTAGCGGGGGGCTACCAAGAGACC.

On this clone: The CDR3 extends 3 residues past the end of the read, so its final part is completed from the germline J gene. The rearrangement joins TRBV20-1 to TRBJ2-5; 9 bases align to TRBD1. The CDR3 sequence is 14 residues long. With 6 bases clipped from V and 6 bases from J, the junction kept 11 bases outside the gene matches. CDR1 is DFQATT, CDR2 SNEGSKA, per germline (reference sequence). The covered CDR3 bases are TGCAGTGCGGCACAGGGGGCGAGGAGGAAGACC. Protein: CSAAQGARRKT. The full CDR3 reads CSAAQGARRKTQYF.